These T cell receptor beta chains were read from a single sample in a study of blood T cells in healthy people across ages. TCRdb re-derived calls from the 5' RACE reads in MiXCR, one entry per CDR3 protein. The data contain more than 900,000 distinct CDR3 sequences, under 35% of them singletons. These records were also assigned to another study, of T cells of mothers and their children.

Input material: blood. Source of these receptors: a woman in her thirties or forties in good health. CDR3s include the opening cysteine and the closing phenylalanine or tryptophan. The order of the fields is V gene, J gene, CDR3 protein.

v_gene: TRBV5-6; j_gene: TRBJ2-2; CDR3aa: CASSFGGPGTGELFF
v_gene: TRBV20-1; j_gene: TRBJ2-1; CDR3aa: CSAKGGARNEQFF
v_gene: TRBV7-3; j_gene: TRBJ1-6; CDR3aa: CASSPGGGNSPLHF
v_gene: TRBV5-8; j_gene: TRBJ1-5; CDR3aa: CASSSRGGEQPQHF
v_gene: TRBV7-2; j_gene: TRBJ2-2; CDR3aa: CASSFEGWDTGELFF
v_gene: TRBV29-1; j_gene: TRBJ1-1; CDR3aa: CSVEVRSEAFF
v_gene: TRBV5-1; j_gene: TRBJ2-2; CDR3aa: CASSPVAVYSTGELFF
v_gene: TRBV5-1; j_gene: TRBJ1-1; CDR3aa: CASSYGGPNTEAFF
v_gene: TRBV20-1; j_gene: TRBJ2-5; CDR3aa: CSARQADEQYF
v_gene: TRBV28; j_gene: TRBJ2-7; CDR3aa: CASTGGGSGIFYEQYF
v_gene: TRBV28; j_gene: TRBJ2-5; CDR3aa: CASSTRQTPQETQFF
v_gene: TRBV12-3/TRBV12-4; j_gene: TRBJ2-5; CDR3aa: CASRWSGESPYQETQYF
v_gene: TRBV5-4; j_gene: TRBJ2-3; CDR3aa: CASGTGGGSLDTQYF
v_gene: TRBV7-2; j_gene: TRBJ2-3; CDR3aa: CASSLRTSGRSTDTQYF
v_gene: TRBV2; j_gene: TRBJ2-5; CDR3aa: CASSVPSGEYQETQYF
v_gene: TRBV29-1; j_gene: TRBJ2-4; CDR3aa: CSVPENIQYF
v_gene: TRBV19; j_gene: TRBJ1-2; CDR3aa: CASSIQASRYYDYTF
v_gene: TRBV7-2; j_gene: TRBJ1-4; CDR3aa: CASSLGPGAQDNEKLFF
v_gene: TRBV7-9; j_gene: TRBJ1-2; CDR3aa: CASRQTETYGYTF
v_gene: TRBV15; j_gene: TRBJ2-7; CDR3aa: CATSRDRGQYEQYF
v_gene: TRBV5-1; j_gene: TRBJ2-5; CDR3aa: CASSSWTSQETQYF
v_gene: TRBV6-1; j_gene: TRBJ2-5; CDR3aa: CASSEGSGVKQETQYF
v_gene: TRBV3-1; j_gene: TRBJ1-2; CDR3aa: CACSHESGNYGYTF
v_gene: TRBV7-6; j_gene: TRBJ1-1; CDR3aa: CASSGIGGPEEAFF
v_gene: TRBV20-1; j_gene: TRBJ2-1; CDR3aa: CSADSGFNNEQFF
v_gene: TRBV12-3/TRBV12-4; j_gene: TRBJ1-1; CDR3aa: CASSPGRTNTEAFF
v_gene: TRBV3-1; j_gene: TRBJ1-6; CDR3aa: CASSQLTGVRNSPLHF
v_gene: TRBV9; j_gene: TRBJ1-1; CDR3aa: CASSVGGGGEAFF
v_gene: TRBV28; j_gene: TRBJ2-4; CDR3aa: CASSPHGGGLYNEQYF
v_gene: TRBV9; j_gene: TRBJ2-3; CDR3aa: CASRKLASTDTQYF
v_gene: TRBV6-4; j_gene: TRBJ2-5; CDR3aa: CASSDTSGGQETQYF
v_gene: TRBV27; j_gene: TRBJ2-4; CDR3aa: CASSFQLGTKNIQYF
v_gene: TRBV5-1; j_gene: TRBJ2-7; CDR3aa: CASRQTTDEQYF
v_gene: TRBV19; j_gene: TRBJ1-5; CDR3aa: CASRTWDSNQPQHF
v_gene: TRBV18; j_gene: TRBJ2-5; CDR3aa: CASSRDSPRGETQYF
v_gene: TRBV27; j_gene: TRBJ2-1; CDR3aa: CASSRQGANGQFF
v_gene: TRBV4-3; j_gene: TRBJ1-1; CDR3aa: CASSQQQGEAFF
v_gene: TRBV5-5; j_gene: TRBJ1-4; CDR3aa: CASSVIQGPGEKLFF
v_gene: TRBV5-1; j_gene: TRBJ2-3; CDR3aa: CASSFGSGTSGSIDTQYF
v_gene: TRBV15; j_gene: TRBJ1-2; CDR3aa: CATSMPGEGWRYGYTF
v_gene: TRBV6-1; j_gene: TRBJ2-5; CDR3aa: CASSPQGLAGEETQYF
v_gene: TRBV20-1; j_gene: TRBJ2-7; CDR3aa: CSARMSAYEQYF
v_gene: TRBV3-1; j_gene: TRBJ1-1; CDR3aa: CASSQEYSGTEAFF
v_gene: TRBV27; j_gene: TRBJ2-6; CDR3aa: CASSLQGPGLSSGANVLTF
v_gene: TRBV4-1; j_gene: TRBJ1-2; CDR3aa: CASSQDRTGGHGYTF
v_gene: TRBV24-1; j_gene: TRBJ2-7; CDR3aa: CATSDVRGAIYEQYF
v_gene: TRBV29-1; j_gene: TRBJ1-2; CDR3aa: CSVLGPVSGGYTF
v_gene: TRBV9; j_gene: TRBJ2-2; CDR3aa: CASALRGTGELFF
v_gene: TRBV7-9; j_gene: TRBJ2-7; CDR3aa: CASSFPGGQSSYEQYF
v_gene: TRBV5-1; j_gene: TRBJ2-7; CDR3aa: CASSAQRGPYEQYF
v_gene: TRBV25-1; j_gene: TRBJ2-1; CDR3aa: CASSAHAGSLDEQFF
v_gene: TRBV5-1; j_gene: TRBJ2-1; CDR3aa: CASSTTSGEYNEQFF
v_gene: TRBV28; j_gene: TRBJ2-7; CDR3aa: CASSSGRAPYEQYF
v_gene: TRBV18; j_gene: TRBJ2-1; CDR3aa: CASSPPAGWGDEQFF
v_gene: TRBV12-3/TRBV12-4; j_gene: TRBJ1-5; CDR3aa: CASSSQGGNHPQHF
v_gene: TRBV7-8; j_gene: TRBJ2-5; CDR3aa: CASSPTRLAGGLRETQYF
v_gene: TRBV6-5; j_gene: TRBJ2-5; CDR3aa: CASSPRDRVRETQYF
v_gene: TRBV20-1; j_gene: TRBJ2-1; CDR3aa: CSASDGGALSDEQFF
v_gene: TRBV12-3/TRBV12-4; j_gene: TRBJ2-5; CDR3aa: CASRRGTSGAETQYF